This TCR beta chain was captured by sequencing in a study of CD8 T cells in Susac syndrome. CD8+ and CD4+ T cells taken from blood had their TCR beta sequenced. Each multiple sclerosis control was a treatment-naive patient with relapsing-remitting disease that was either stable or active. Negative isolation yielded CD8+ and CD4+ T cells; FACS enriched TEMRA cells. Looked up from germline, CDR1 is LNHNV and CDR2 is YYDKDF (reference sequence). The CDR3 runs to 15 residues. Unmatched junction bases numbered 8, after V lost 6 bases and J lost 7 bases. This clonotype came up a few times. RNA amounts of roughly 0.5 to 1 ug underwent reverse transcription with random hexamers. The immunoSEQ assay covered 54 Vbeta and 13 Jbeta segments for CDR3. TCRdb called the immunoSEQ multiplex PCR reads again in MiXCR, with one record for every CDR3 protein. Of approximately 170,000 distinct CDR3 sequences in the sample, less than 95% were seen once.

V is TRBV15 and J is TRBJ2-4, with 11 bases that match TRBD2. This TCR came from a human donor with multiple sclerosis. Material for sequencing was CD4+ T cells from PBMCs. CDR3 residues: CATRLDLAGGNIQYF. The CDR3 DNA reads TGTGCCACCAGGCTCGACTTAGCGGGGGGGAACATTCAGTACTTC.